A selection of T cell receptor beta chains follows, all from one sample in a study of shared clonotypes between healthy human individuals. Sequencing used immunoSEQ multiplex PCR; TCRdb keeps in-frame clones, though not all of them. The sample has about 490,000 clones, around three quarters seen once. Sequencing was performed on PBMCs. These receptor sequences come from a woman aged 40 to 55 in good health. Some clones in this sample may be carry-over from other donors' samples. CDR3s include the opening cysteine and the closing phenylalanine or tryptophan.

>TRBJ1-1|TRBV28
CASSLKTGQEAFF
>TRBJ2-5|TRBV27
CASSPSRDIQETQYF
>TRBJ2-7|TRBV6-6
CASSYDRGEQYF
>TRBJ1-4|TRBV2
CASSEQGQGNEKLFF
>TRBJ2-7|TRBV11-2
CASSLEGWVGEQYF
>TRBJ2-6|TRBV4-3
CASSQDPISGANVLTF
>TRBJ2-1|TRBV29-1
CSARLAGGHNEQFF
>TRBJ2-1|TRBV28
CASRIYNEQFF
>TRBJ2-3|TRBV9
CASSAVGASTDTQYF
>TRBJ2-2|TRBV7-2
CASSLVRGLTGELFF